This entry describes one TCR beta chain. Losses at the gene ends were 5 bases for V and 4 bases for J; bases not matched to a gene: 4. Germline V lookup: CDR1 SNHLY, CDR2 FYNNEI. CDR3 length equals 13 residues. These data originate in a study of blood T cell repertoires in COVID-19. Using immunoSEQ multiplex PCR, the repertoire was profiled, and TCRdb retains in-frame clones only, with some absent. The data contain over 300,000 clones, around 89% of them singletons. Individuals aged about 18 to 89 years were recruited from 24 US areas. The chain links TRBV2 to TRBJ1-2; 7 positions agree with TRBD1. The sequence came from a woman aged 40 to 55 who had recovered from COVID-19. The sequenced sample consisted of PBMCs or T cells enriched from blood (not recorded which). CDR3 amino acids: CASSTGQFYGYTF. Here the CDR3 DNA reads TGTGCCAGCAGTACGGGACAGTTCTATGGCTACACCTTC.